Listed here are 17 T cell receptor beta chains from one sample, sequenced in a study of long-term antiretroviral therapy in people with HIV. Assay version v3.0 of immunoSEQ was used, and it was run at survey level. The table came from immunoSEQ multiplex PCR; TCRdb's copy has only in-frame clones and leaves some out. The table records 25,000 to 30,000 clones, about four fifths of them present only once. The input for sequencing was unsorted PBMCs, taken 0.4 years after starting antiretroviral therapy. Receptor source: a man aged 18 to 29 with HIV.

This clone was observed a single time. The chain links TRBV2 to TRBJ2-7; TRBD2 matches 11 bases. CDR3 length: 15 amino acids. The trim removed 8 bases at V and 7 bases at J, leaving 13 bases unmatched. In germline, CDR1 is SNHLY, CDR2 FYNNEI. The CDR3 DNA reads as TGTGCCAGCCTGTTAGCGGGAGGGCCCGGGGTGGAGCAGTACTTC. Its protein product is CASLLAGGPGVEQYF.

V is TRBV5-4 and J is TRBJ2-2, with D hard to call. Germline lookup yields CDR1 SGHNT and CDR2 YYREEE (reference sequence). The CDR3 has 15 residues. The V end was cut by 7 bases, the J end by 3 bases, with 16 bases between. The DNA for the CDR3 is TGTGCCAGCCTCTTTCTCGGTGAAGACACCGGGGAGCTGTTTTTT. Translating gives CASLFLGEDTGELFF.

The chain recombines TRBV27 with TRBJ2-7; TRBD1 matches at 7 bases. Germline V gives CDR1 MNHEY, CDR2 SMNVEV (reference sequence). This CDR3 region has 12 residues. V shed 10 bases, J shed 3 bases, and the junction held 6 bases outside the gene matches. CDR3 sequence: CATQDRSYEQYF. CDR3 DNA sequence: TGTGCCACCCAGGACAGGAGCTACGAGCAGTACTTC.

V and J are TRBV19 and TRBJ2-1; D is ambiguous. This CDR3 has 13 residues. Germline V gene lookup returns CDR1 LNHDA and CDR2 SQIVND (reference sequence). The V gene lost 6 bases and the J gene lost 1 base, with 7 bases spanning the gap. The CDR3 protein is CASRAASYNEQFF. The CDR3 nucleotides read TGTGCCAGTAGGGCCGCTTCCTACAATGAGCAGTTCTTC. Supplemented by reference TRBV19 and TRBJ2-1, the full variable domain reads DGGITQSPKYLFRKEGQNVTLSCEQNLNHDAMYWYRQDPGQGLRLIYYSQIVNDFQKGDIAEGYSVSREKKESFPLTVTSAQKNPTAFYLCASRAASYNEQFFGPGTRLTVL.

V usage is TRBV7-8 and J usage is TRBJ2-7, with 9 bases identical to TRBD1. The V segment lost 3 bases and the J segment 5 bases; nucleotides outside the gene matches: 8. This CDR3 spans 15 amino acids. Germline V lookup: CDR1 SGHVS, CDR2 FQNEAQ. CDR3 sequence: CASSFSGTGYHEQYF. The CDR3 coding sequence is TGTGCCAGCAGCTTTTCCGGGACAGGGTACCACGAGCAGTACTTC.

V gene TRBV7-6 combines with J gene TRBJ2-2, with D maybe TRBD2 (6 bases). The CDR3 runs 13 residues. Germline V lookup: CDR1 SGHVS, CDR2 FNYEAQ. The V gene lost 8 bases and the J gene lost 6 bases, with 13 bases spanning the gap. CDR3 protein: CASSASEAGELFF. The CDR3 bases are TGTGCCAGCTCGGCTAGCGAAGCCGGGGAGCTGTTTTTT.

This clone was counted a single time. The chain combines TRBV13 with TRBJ1-1, with 8 bases lining up with TRBD1. Unmatched junction bases numbered 13, after V lost 5 bases and J lost 5 bases. The germline CDR1 and CDR2 sequences are PRHDT and FYEKMQ (reference sequence). This CDR3 spans 16 amino acids. The CDR3 coding sequence is TGTGCCAGCAGCATCCCAGGGGGCGCGGGGGGTACTGAAGCTTTCTTT. This translates into CASSIPGGAGGTEAFF.

The V call is TRBV5-8, the J call TRBJ1-2, with a weak D call TRBD1 (5 bases). V lost 0 bases and J 4 bases, leaving 16 bases between the germline ends. The CDR3 sequence is 16 residues long. In germline, CDR1 is SGHTS, CDR2 YDEGEE. The CDR3 loop reads CASSLGGAGGVYGYTF. CDR3 bases: TGTGCCAGCAGCTTGGGAGGGGCAGGAGGGGTCTATGGCTACACCTTC.

This chain connects TRBV14 to TRBJ1-4; D uncertain. With 0 bases removed from V and 4 bases from J, the gap between germline ends came to 9 bases. The CDR3 is made up of 15 amino acids. Germline V gives CDR1 SGHDN, CDR2 FVKESK. Written as DNA, the CDR3 is TGTGCCAGCAGCCAAGATGGAGGGTTTAATGAAAAACTGTTTTTT. Translating it yields CASSQDGGFNEKLFF.

This sequence joins TRBV6-4 and TRBJ1-5; 7 nucleotides line up with TRBD1. Matching the DNA end better, TRBJ2-3 makes the J call doubtful. Germline lookup yields CDR1 MRHNA and CDR2 SNTAGT. The CDR3 sequence is 14 residues long. The CDR3 is CASSDGTANQPQYF. Written as DNA, the CDR3 is TGTGCCAGCAGTGACGGGACAGCGAATCAGCCCCAGTATTTT.

This sequence joins TRBV28 and TRBJ2-7; D unclear. Trimming cost V 2 bases and J 3 bases, with 5 bases left between them. The CDR3 spans 12 residues. The V gene's germline CDR1 is MDHEN and CDR2 SYDVKM. The CDR3 loop reads CASSLGSYEQYF. The CDR3 nucleotides read TGTGCCAGCAGTTTAGGAAGCTACGAGCAGTACTTC.

The rearrangement links TRBV7-9 to TRBJ2-5; TRBD1 agrees at 7 bases. The DNA matches TRBJ2-7 better at its end, which makes the J call doubtful. This CDR3 is 15 amino acids long. Germline V lookup: CDR1 SEHNR, CDR2 FQNEAQ (reference sequence). DNA of the CDR3: TGTGCCAGCAGCTCACAGGACAGGTCGCCCTACGAGCAGTACTTC. This encodes CASSSQDRSPYEQYF.

J is TRBJ1-1 and V is TRBV6-1; no firm D call. Germline V gene data show CDR1 as MNHNS and CDR2 as SASEGT. Trimming left V 0 bases short and J 5 bases short, with 7 bases between. This CDR3 region has 13 residues. CDR3 loop: CASSEAARTEAFF. For the CDR3, the DNA is TGTGCCAGCAGTGAAGCCGCGCGTACTGAAGCTTTCTTT.

V is TRBV28 and J is TRBJ2-7, with a possible D match to TRBD2 (5 bases). Trimming stripped 4 bases from V and 4 bases from J, with 17 bases between. Germline V gene sequence: CDR1 MDHEN, CDR2 SYDVKM. The CDR3 is made up of 15 amino acids. Written as DNA, the CDR3 is TGTGCCAGCAGTTCTGGAGCTAGCCGGTCTTACGAGCAGTACTTC. It is translated as CASSSGASRSYEQYF. Drawing the rest from reference TRBV28 and TRBJ2-7, the complete variable domain is DVKVTQSSRYLVKRTGEKVFLECVQDMDHENMFWYRQDPGLGLRLIYFSYDVKMKEKGDIPEGYSVSREKKERFSLILESASTNQTSMYLCASSSGASRSYEQYFGPGTRLTVT.

J is TRBJ1-2 and V is TRBV19; D is undetermined. The CDR3 runs 20 residues. V lost 7 bases, J lost 2 bases, and 32 bases lay in between. Per the germline V gene, CDR1 is LNHDA and CDR2 is SQIVND (reference sequence). This chain's CDR3 is CASNIGGAVEMPGENYGYTF. Here the CDR3 DNA reads TGTGCCAGTAACATAGGAGGAGCGGTTGAGATGCCTGGGGAGAACTATGGCTACACCTTC.

The chain recombines TRBV6-6 with TRBJ1-1; D not resolved. Germline V CDR1 and CDR2: MNHNY, SVGAGI (reference sequence). V was trimmed by 6 bases and J by 0 bases, leaving 11 bases between them. CDR3 size: 14 residues. The CDR3 nucleotides read TGTGCCAGCAGCGAAGGCCAACTGAACACTGAAGCTTTCTTT. This gives the protein CASSEGQLNTEAFF.

The genes are TRBV6-5 and TRBJ2-5; no definite D call. Trimming removed 2 bases at V and 1 base at J, with 11 bases between. CDR1 is MNHEY, CDR2 SVGAGI, per germline. This CDR3 is built from 15 residues. The CDR3 reads CASSYGELFQETQYF. DNA for the CDR3: TGTGCCAGCAGTTACGGAGAGTTATTCCAAGAGACCCAGTACTTC.